This TCR beta chain appears in the sequencing data of a study of T cells in Graves' hyperthyroidism and ophthalmopathy (dated by TCRdb to between 2017 and 2020). At the level of the whole study: Peripheral blood samples were taken at the time of initial diagnosis, prior to any treatment. TCR Vbeta CDR3 sequencing of 135 peripheral blood samples (over 40 ophthalmopathy, over 70 hyperthyroidism and approximately 17 progressor patients) is reported in the paper. The study also compared thyroid tissue and blood T-cell repertoires from a handful of Graves' hyperthyroidism patients. After blood sampling, hyperthyroidism patients were treated with methimazole at a starting dose of 30 mg daily, and ophthalmopathy patients were treated with high-dose intravenous methylprednisolone. Prospective prediction of ophthalmopathy was tested in an independent validation cohort of 18 hyperthyroidism patients and 15 to 17 patients who later progressed to ophthalmopathy. To identify distinguishing TCR V-J signatures, a discovery cohort of 90 to 100 patients was used, comprising 40 to 45 with Graves' ophthalmopathy and around 60 with stable Graves' hyperthyroidism. For training and testing, the approximately 92 patients in the discovery cohort were randomly divided in a 7:3 ratio. Beyond this particular receptor, the publication reports: Sample size was not statistically predetermined, and investigators were not blinded to group allocation. In validation, the model predicted progression to ophthalmopathy a median of about 6 months before onset, with 70% to 71% sensitivity and about 75% specificity. A 13 V-J signature model separated ophthalmopathy from stable hyperthyroidism, with just over 85% sensitivity and just under 84% specificity in cross-validation and 80%/75% in testing. Blood samples also contained most of the expanded thyroid clonotypes (frequency above 0.001), which suggests that blood repertoires may reflect thyroid immune responses.

Amplification of TCR beta CDR3 regions was carried out from RNA transcripts. The TCR CDR3 was subjected to a first round of RT-PCR using the HTBI primer set and the Qiagen OneStep RT-PCR kit. A second multiplex PCR round built the libraries, followed by size selection and purification. Paired-end sequencing of the libraries was performed with 100 bp reads on an Illumina HiSeq2000. The study's own analysis went as follows. SOAPnuke was used to process the raw data, removing reads that contained adapters or uncalled bases, had a mean Phred below 15, or lacked an exact match to the constant primer or identifier. COPE v1.2.5 was used to merge high-quality paired reads, and clonotypes were defined as unique nucleotide sequences. Clonotypes were aligned to IMGT TRBV, TRBD and TRBJ reference segments using MiTCR v1.1. Analysis was restricted to V-J combinations with a frequency above 0.0001, which covered 98% to 99.2% of repertoires. A TCS score was defined as the ratio of F50 (clonal expansion) to E x V (chaos), with BLOSUM62-based TCRdist applied between CDR3 peptides within each V-J. Welch's t-statistics and random forest reduced 514 V-J features to roughly 13, which were used in a naive Bayes classifier (R e1071). TCRdb trimmed the raw reads at Q25, called clones with MiXCR and kept productive beta chains. CDR3 protein duplicates are merged, each entry listing the most common genes and DNA. The authors' filters were not applied to this entry. The sample table shows some 620,000 distinct CDR3 sequences, and around 16% are seen once. The ten largest make up around 3.9% of the sample.

As to this clonotype: Its antigen target is currently unknown. There are no base qualities to consult, and no much larger clone falls within one base.

The CDR3 numbers 17 residues from cysteine through phenylalanine. Of the read, only the CDR3 DNA is kept; its 51 bases are in frame from base 1. CDR1 and CDR2, looked up from the germline V gene, are SGHNT and YENEEA. V sheds 1 base and J sheds 0 bases, leaving 14 bases between their ends. Graves' hyperthyroidism was defined as stable when no progression to ophthalmopathy occurred over 18 months of follow-up. Hyperthyroidism patients were newly diagnosed, with disease duration under 2 months, and aged 18 to 65 years. Any patient with an uncontrolled infection, another autoimmune disease, pregnancy or lactation was excluded. Diagnoses relied on clinical symptoms, serum thyroxine and TRAb, thyroid ultrasound and orbital computed tomography. PBMCs were separated from under 12 ml of fresh peripheral blood using Ficoll-Paque density gradient centrifugation. Trizol reagent was used to extract total RNA, and RNA quality was then checked on an Agilent 2100 Bioanalyzer.

The sequenced sample was blood. The TCR originated in a woman in her thirties with Graves' hyperthyroidism. The rearrangement joined TRBV11-3 to TRBJ2-3; a tentative D call is TRBD2 (6 bases match). The CDR3 loop reads CASSLVTSAGSTDTQYF. The nucleotide sequence reads as follows: TGTGCCAGCAGCTTAGTCACCAGCGCGGGAAGCACAGATACGCAGTATTTT. Reference TRBV11-3 and TRBJ2-3 proteins supply the regions before and after the CDR3; the full variable domain is: EAGVVQSPRYKIIEKKQPVAFWCNPISGHNTLYWYLQNLGQGPELLIRYENEEAVDDSQLPKDRFSAERLKGVDSTLKIQPAELGDSAVYLCASSLVTSAGSTDTQYFGPGTRLTVL.